This is a list of T cell receptor beta chains from one sample in a study of T cells in Graves' hyperthyroidism and ophthalmopathy. TCRdb processed the multiplex PCR reads anew with MiXCR; each CDR3 protein has one entry. The sample has 350,000 to 400,000 distinct CDR3 sequences, less than 20% seen once. Sample: blood. Receptors originate from a man younger than 30 with Graves' ophthalmopathy. Both conserved end residues are part of each CDR3. The D gene is left open where the match is weak. Part of the rows lack a size; the others show once, few, many or a class for expanded clones.

>15|TRBV7-8|TRBJ2-4|NA|NA
CASSPARVSRDIQYF
TGTGCCAGCAGCCCGGCGAGGGTCTCGAGGGACATTCAGTACTTC
>15|TRBV5-6|TRBJ2-3|NA|NA
CASSLIGGNTDTQYF
TGTGCCAGCAGCTTGATTGGCGGAAACACAGATACGCAGTATTTT
>15|TRBV10-3|TRBJ2-5|NA|few
CAISGALQGQETQYF
TGTGCCATCAGTGGGGCCTTACAGGGCCAAGAGACCCAGTACTTC
>10|TRBV6-1|TRBJ1-2|NA|few
CASTGWGYTF
TGTGCCAGCACCGGGTGGGGCTACACCTTC
>14|TRBV11-2|TRBJ2-7|TRBD1|many
CASSYPGTGTAQYF
TGTGCCAGCAGCTACCCCGGGACAGGGACGGCGCAGTACTTC
>14|TRBV20-1|TRBJ1-6|NA|NA
CSAEAGSYNSPLHF
TGCAGTGCGGAGGCTGGGTCCTATAATTCACCCCTCCACTTT
>15|TRBV7-9|TRBJ1-1|TRBD1|NA
CASSFQGASNTEAFF
TGTGCCAGCAGCTTTCAGGGGGCAAGTAACACTGAAGCTTTCTTT
>16|TRBV10-3|TRBJ2-5|TRBD2|few
CAISEELAGGQETQYF
TGTGCCATCAGTGAGGAACTAGCGGGGGGACAAGAGACCCAGTACTTC
>13|TRBV2|TRBJ2-7|NA|many
CASRKPSSYEQYF
TGTGCCAGCAGGAAGCCGAGCTCTTACGAGCAGTACTTC
>13|TRBV6-1|TRBJ1-5|NA|many
CASREVTNQPQHF
TGTGCCAGCAGAGAAGTTACCAATCAGCCCCAGCATTTT
>15|TRBV20-1|TRBJ2-5|NA|NA
CSAARGTGTQETQYF
TGCAGTGCCGCTAGGGGAACAGGGACCCAAGAGACCCAGTACTTC
>12|TRBV2|TRBJ1-5|NA|NA
CASMLGNQPQHF
TGTGCCAGCATGCTCGGCAATCAGCCCCAGCATTTT
>18|TRBV7-8|TRBJ2-7|TRBD1|many
CASSQPSGTGGSSYEQYF
TGTGCCAGCAGCCAACCGAGCGGGACAGGGGGGAGCTCCTACGAGCAGTACTTC
>15|TRBV28|TRBJ1-5|NA|NA
CASRDGGRFNQPQHF
TGTGCCAGCAGGGATGGAGGGAGGTTCAATCAGCCCCAGCATTTT
>12|TRBV20-1|TRBJ1-6|NA|NA
CSASPRGSPLHF
TGCAGTGCTAGCCCTCGGGGGTCACCCCTCCACTTT
>15|TRBV7-8|TRBJ2-7|TRBD2|many
CASSFGTSGVYEQYF
TGTGCCAGCAGCTTCGGGACTAGCGGGGTTTACGAGCAGTACTTC
>13|TRBV20-1|TRBJ2-7|NA|many
CSASWGSSYEQYF
TGCAGTGCTTCCTGGGGCAGCTCCTACGAGCAGTACTTC
>17|TRBV24-1|TRBJ2-3|NA|NA
CATSDLRGARGTDTQYF
TGTGCCACCAGTGATTTGCGGGGGGCGCGGGGGACAGATACGCAGTATTTT
>16|TRBV12-3/TRBV12-4|TRBJ2-7|TRBD2|many
CASSLGDGRGSYEQYF
TGTGCCAGCAGTTTAGGGGATGGGAGGGGTTCCTACGAGCAGTACTTC
>14|TRBV5-1|TRBJ2-2|TRBD1|many
CASRSTGVTGELFF
TGCGCCAGCAGGTCTACAGGGGTAACCGGGGAGCTGTTTTTT
>14|TRBV3-1|TRBJ1-6|TRBD1|many
CASSQRDRTSPLHF
TGTGCCAGCAGCCAAAGGGACAGAACTTCACCCCTCCACTTT
>14|TRBV3-1|TRBJ2-1|NA|many
CASSQDPLKNEQFF
TGTGCCAGCAGCCAAGACCCCCTCAAGAATGAGCAGTTCTTC
>15|TRBV6-1|TRBJ2-3|NA|NA
CASSDRPGGTDTQYF
TGTGCCAGCAGTGACAGGCCGGGCGGCACAGATACGCAGTATTTT
>13|TRBV5-8|TRBJ1-5|NA|many
CASSSGLNQPQHF
TGTGCCAGCAGCTCGGGACTCAATCAGCCCCAGCATTTT
>13|TRBV6-1|TRBJ1-2|NA|few
CASNLGGGSGYTF
TGTGCCAGCAACCTAGGGGGGGGTAGTGGCTACACCTTC